Following are 14 T cell receptor beta chains from one sample sequenced in a study of blood T cell repertoires in COVID-19. Assay used: immunoSEQ multiplex PCR; TCRdb lists only in-frame clones, some missing. The sample holds hundreds of thousands of clones; around nine tenths are singletons and the top ten take 2% to 3%. Source material: PBMCs or T cells enriched from blood (not recorded which). Receptors were obtained from a man in his 60s who had recovered from COVID-19.

The V gene is TRBV4-2, the J gene TRBJ2-2; no clear D. Trimming removed 4 bases at V and 1 base at J, with 10 bases between. Germline CDR1 and CDR2: LGHNA and YNFKEQ. This CDR3 is built from 15 residues. The CDR3 DNA sequence: TGTGCCAGCAGCCCACCCCACAAGAACACCGGGGAGCTGTTTTTT. This sequence encodes CASSPPHKNTGELFF.

The V and J genes are TRBV5-4 and TRBJ2-3; D call uncertain. CDR1 and CDR2 (germline): SGHNT, YYREEE (reference sequence). Trimming left V 2 bases short and J 2 bases short, with 9 bases between. This CDR3 comprises 14 residues. The CDR3 coding sequence is TGTGCCAGCAGCTTCCCAGACTCCACAGATACGCAGTATTTT. It specifies CASSFPDSTDTQYF.

This clone appeared once. The CDR3 loop reads CSAGTGFSQPQHF. In DNA form, the CDR3 reads TGCAGCGCAGGGACAGGTTTTTCCCAGCCCCAGCATTTT. The genes are TRBV29-1 and TRBJ1-5; 8 bases line up with TRBD1. V was clipped by 7 bases and J by 7 bases; unmatched bases: 9. Germline-derived CDR1 and CDR2 are SQVTM and ANQGSEA. The CDR3 length is 13 residues.

Concerning this clone itself: The same CDR3 is also encoded by other DNA sequences in this sample. The chain uses TRBV12-3 or TRBV12-4 and TRBJ2-2, with a weak D call TRBD2 (5 bases). CDR3 length: 13 residues. V was shortened by 6 bases and J by 8 bases, with 13 bases between the two germline ends. The CDR3 region is CASSPKTGGELFF. The CDR3 DNA reads TGTGCCAGCAGCCCCAAAACGGGGGGGGAGCTGTTTTTT.

The chain has TRBV6-5 and TRBJ1-1; a possible D gene is TRBD1 (5 bases). Germline-derived CDR1 and CDR2 are MNHEY and SVGAGI. The germline V and J ends were trimmed by 6 bases and 8 bases, with 13 bases remaining between them. The CDR3 has 12 amino acids. The DNA of the CDR3 is TGTGCCAGCAGCCCCCGGGGGTCCGAAGCTTTCTTT. Translating it yields CASSPRGSEAFF.

This clone was counted once. The rearrangement uses TRBV6-5 and TRBJ2-7; possible D gene TRBD1, 5 bases. Germline lookup yields CDR1 MNHEY and CDR2 SVGAGI. V lost 6 bases and J lost 5, with 11 bases in between. CDR3 length: 12 residues. CDR3 loop: CASSLVRDEQYF. The CDR3 DNA reads TGTGCCAGCAGCCTGGTCAGGGACGAGCAGTACTTC.

This clone was seen just once. This rearrangement joins TRBV3-1 (or the pseudogene TRBV3-2) to TRBJ1-4; a possible D gene is TRBD1 (6 bases). Trimming took 7 bases from V and 15 from J, leaving 21 bases between them. The CDR3 is made up of 13 amino acids. CDR1 and CDR2 (germline): LGHDT, YNNKEL (reference sequence). This chain's CDR3 is CASKRDNSYSLFF. The CDR3 bases are TGTGCCAGCAAAAGGGACAACTCCTACTCTTTGTTTTTT.

V is TRBV9 and J is TRBJ2-1, with 7 bases that match TRBD2. This CDR3 has 15 residues. Trimming removed 2 bases from V and 4 bases from J; junction bases left unmatched: 6. CDR1 is SGDLS and CDR2 is YYNGEE in the germline V gene. CDR3 amino acids: CASSVTSGNYNEQFF. Here the CDR3 DNA reads TGTGCCAGCAGCGTTACCAGCGGGAATTACAATGAGCAGTTCTTC.

The chain joins TRBV4-3 to TRBJ2-1, with TRBD1 matching over 8 bases. The CDR3 covers 19 residues. V was pared by 0 bases and J by 4 bases, with 14 bases of the junction left unmatched. CDR1 LGHNA and CDR2 YSLEER come from the germline V gene. This CDR3 is CASSQDHRLGQGAYNEQFF. The CDR3 bases are TGCGCCAGCAGCCAAGATCATCGGCTGGGGCAGGGGGCTTACAATGAGCAGTTCTTC.

The genes are TRBV18 and TRBJ2-3, with 7 bases lining up with TRBD2. The CDR3 is made up of 15 amino acids. Per the germline V gene, CDR1 is KGHSH and CDR2 is LQKENI. V shed 5 bases and J 2 bases; nucleotides not matched to a gene: 7. The CDR3 DNA is TGTGCCAGCTCAGCCGTAGCGGGCCTCACAGATACGCAGTATTTT. It codes for CASSAVAGLTDTQYF.

V and J are TRBV9 and TRBJ2-3; 13 bases match TRBD2. The CDR3 runs to 17 residues. With V trimmed by 2 bases and J by 3 bases, 6 bases remained unmatched. Per germline, CDR1 SGDLS and CDR2 YYNGEE. CDR3 in amino acids: CASSVRTSGRGTDTQYF. Written as DNA, the CDR3 is TGTGCCAGCAGCGTCAGAACTAGCGGGAGGGGGACAGATACGCAGTATTTT.

The sample holds one count of this clone. The CDR3 nucleotides are TGTGCCAGCAGCGTTGGACAGACTTCACCCCTCCACTTT. Translating it yields CASSVGQTSPLHF. This chain links TRBV9 with TRBJ1-6; the D gene is possibly TRBD1 (6 bases). In germline, CDR1 is SGDLS, CDR2 YYNGEE. The CDR3 is made up of 13 amino acids. Trimming removed 2 bases at V and 9 bases at J, with 9 bases between.

The CDR3: CASSSGQGGEKLFF. CDR3 in DNA: TGTGCCAGCAGCTCGGGACAGGGGGGTGAAAAACTGTTTTTT. This rearrangement joins TRBV5-8 to TRBJ1-4; 11 bases are shared with TRBD1. V trimming: 3 bases; J trimming: 7 bases; junction bases outside the gene matches: 2. Germline V gives CDR1 SGHTS, CDR2 YDEGEE. The CDR3 covers 14 residues.

The chain employs TRBV24-1 and TRBJ2-1, with no clear D. This CDR3 region has 11 residues. CDR1 is KGHDR, CDR2 SFDVKD, per germline. Trimming cost V 7 bases and J 5 bases, with 5 bases left between them. The CDR3 is CATRENNEQFF. Written as DNA, the CDR3 is TGTGCCACCAGGGAGAACAATGAGCAGTTCTTC.